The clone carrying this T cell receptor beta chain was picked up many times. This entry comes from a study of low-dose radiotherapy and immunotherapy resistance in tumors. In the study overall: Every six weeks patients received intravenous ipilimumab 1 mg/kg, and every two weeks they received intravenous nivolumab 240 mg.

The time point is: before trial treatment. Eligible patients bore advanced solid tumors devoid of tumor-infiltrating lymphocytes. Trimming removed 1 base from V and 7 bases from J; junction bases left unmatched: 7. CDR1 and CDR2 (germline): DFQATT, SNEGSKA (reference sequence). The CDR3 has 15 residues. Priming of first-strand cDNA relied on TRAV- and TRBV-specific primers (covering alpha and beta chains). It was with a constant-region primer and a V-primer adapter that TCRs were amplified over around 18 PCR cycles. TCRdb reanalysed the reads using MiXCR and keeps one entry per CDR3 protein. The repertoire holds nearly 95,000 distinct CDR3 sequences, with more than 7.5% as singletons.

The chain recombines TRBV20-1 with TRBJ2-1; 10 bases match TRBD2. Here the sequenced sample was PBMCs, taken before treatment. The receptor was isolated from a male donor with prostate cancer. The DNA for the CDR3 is TGCAGTGCTAGAGCCCCTAGCGGGAGCCCTAATGAGCAGTTCTTC. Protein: CSARAPSGSPNEQFF.